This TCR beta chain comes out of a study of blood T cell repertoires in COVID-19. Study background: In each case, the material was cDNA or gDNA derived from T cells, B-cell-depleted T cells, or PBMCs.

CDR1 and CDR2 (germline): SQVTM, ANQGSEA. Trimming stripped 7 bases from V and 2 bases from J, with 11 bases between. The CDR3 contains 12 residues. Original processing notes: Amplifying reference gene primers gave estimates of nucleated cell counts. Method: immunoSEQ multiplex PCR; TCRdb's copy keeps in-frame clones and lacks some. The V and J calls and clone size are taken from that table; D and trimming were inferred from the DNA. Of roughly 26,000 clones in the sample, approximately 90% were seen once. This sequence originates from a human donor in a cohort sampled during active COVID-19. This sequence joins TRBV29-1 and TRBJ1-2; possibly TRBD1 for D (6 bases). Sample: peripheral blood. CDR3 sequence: CSAPGTNYGYTF. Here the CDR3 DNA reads TGCAGCGCTCCCGGGACAAACTATGGCTACACCTTC.